The clone carrying this TCR beta chain has a handful of counts. This sample was included in a study of OX40 agonist ivuxolimab in advanced cancers. The assay was immunoSEQ multiplex PCR, and TCRdb's table has in-frame clones only and misses some. The sample has 40,000 to 50,000 clones, roughly 90% seen once. The CDR3 spans 15 residues. Germline V gene data show CDR1 as SNHLY and CDR2 as FYNNEI. Unmatched junction bases numbered 4, after V lost 0 bases and J lost 5 bases. Sequencing used CD4+ or CD8+ T cells sorted from blood, obtained in a trial of the OX40 agonist ivuxolimab. V usage is TRBV2 and J usage is TRBJ1-1, with 9 nucleotides matching TRBD1. The TCR originated in an adult with an advanced solid tumor such as melanoma, head and neck, liver or kidney cancer. The CDR3 is CASSEAGQGSTEAFF. CDR3 nucleotide sequence: TGTGCCAGCAGTGAAGCGGGACAGGGTTCGACTGAAGCTTTCTTT.